What follows are 28 T cell receptor beta chains derived from one specimen sequenced in a study of prognosis after radiotherapy for stage I lung cancer. From genomic DNA, two-round multiplex PCR was used to amplify TCR beta CDR3. It was primers specific to each TRBV and TRBJ gene that first-round PCR used. TCRdb processed the multiplex PCR reads anew with MiXCR; each CDR3 protein has one entry. The sample carries approximately 16,000 distinct CDR3 sequences, 25% to 30% recorded once. Source: PBMCs, taken before or after stereotactic body radiation therapy (not recorded which). All receptors derive from a donor over 45 with non-small cell lung cancer.

DNA of the CDR3: TGTGCCAGCAGCTTAGGTACGGGGGGCGAGCAGTACTTC. Amino acid sequence: CASSLGTGGEQYF. V usage is TRBV7-9 and J usage is TRBJ2-7; 7 bases line up with TRBD2. The ends lost 1 base at V and 6 bases at J; junction bases unmatched: 3. This CDR3 comprises 13 residues. Germline V gene data show CDR1 as SEHNR and CDR2 as FQNEAQ (reference sequence).

Note on this clonotype: One end of the junction is discordant with germline, which a read error may explain. V usage is TRBV6-9 and J usage is TRBJ2-7, with D tentatively TRBD1 (5 bases). Germline V lookup: CDR1 MNHGY, CDR2 SVAAGI. This CDR3 contains 12 residues. CDR3: CSSSLSGNEQYF. The CDR3, as DNA: TGCTCCAGCAGTTTATCAGGGAACGAGCAGTACTTC.

In the case of this clonotype: Compared with germline, one end of the junction differs, possibly owing to a read error. The chain has TRBV15 and TRBJ2-3; TRBD2 might be the D (5 bases). This CDR3 has 13 residues. CDR1 is LNHNV and CDR2 is YYDKDF in the germline V gene (reference sequence). The CDR3 nucleotides are TGTGCCACCCGCAGGACTGTCACAGATACTCAGTATTTT. This encodes CATRRTVTDTQYF.

As concerns this clonotype: This likely came from a read error, as a far larger clone is one base away. V is TRBV6-2 or TRBV6-3 and J is TRBJ2-7; TRBD1 matches 7 bases. This CDR3 is built from 19 residues. Trimming cost V 6 bases and J 3 bases; bases outside gene matches: 23. The V gene's germline CDR1 is MNHEY and CDR2 SVGEGT. Here the CDR3 reads CASSVEGGRGNPSYYEQYF. CDR3 bases: TGTGCCAGCAGCGTAGAAGGGGGCAGGGGCAACCCGAGCTACTACGAGCAGTACTTC.

The V and J genes are TRBV28 and TRBJ1-5, with a weak D call TRBD1 (5 bases). Trimming removed 4 bases at V and 11 bases at J, with 18 bases between. Germline lookup yields CDR1 MDHEN and CDR2 SYDVKM. The CDR3 contains 14 residues. In DNA form, the CDR3 reads TGTGCCAGCAGTTCTACAGCAGGGCTTTCGACCCAGCATTTT. Its protein is CASSSTAGLSTQHF.

This clonotype was detected ten times or more. The chain links TRBV19 to TRBJ1-1; D may be TRBD1 (5 bases). Germline V lookup: CDR1 LNHDA, CDR2 SQIVND (reference sequence). Trimming left V 3 bases short and J 0 bases short, with 11 bases between. The CDR3 sequence is 15 residues long. This CDR3 reads CASSIGRAMNTEAFF. Here the CDR3 DNA reads TGTGCCAGTAGTATTGGCAGGGCCATGAACACTGAAGCTTTCTTT.

This clonotype was recorded many times. The V gene is TRBV11-2, the J gene TRBJ1-5; TRBD1 agrees at 7 bases. The CDR3 is made up of 16 amino acids. The ends lost 2 bases at V and 5 bases at J; junction bases unmatched: 9. CDR1 and CDR2 (germline): SGHAT, FQNNGV. CDR3 residues: CASSLRNLQGDQPQHF. CDR3 coding DNA: TGTGCCAGCAGCTTAAGAAATCTCCAGGGGGATCAGCCCCAGCATTTT.

The sample holds many counts of this clonotype. This sequence joins TRBV19 and TRBJ1-2; D gene ambiguous. The CDR3 consists of 15 residues. V was shortened by 9 bases and J by 1 base, with 18 bases between the two germline ends. The germline CDR1 and CDR2 sequences are LNHDA and SQIVND (reference sequence). CDR3 bases: TGTGCCAGCCAGAGGAGTATGGGAGATAACTATGGCTACACCTTC. Protein sequence: CASQRSMGDNYGYTF.

The table lists this clonotype with many counts. V is TRBV20-1 and J is TRBJ1-5, with a possible D match to TRBD1 (5 bases). The germline V gene encodes CDR1 DFQATT and CDR2 SNEGSKA (reference sequence). CDR3 length: 15 residues. V dropped 0 bases and J dropped 4 bases, with 13 bases sitting between them. This CDR3 reads CSARESQGANQPQHF. The CDR3 DNA reads as TGCAGTGCTAGAGAAAGCCAGGGTGCTAATCAGCCCCAGCATTTT.

This clonotype was picked up many times. The rearrangement links TRBV11-2 to TRBJ2-2; 13 nucleotides line up with TRBD2. CDR1 is SGHAT, CDR2 FQNNGV, per germline. The CDR3 has 16 amino acids. V trimming: 5 bases; J trimming: 4 bases; junction bases outside the gene matches: 4. The CDR3 region is CASSVTSGRGTGELFF. The DNA of the CDR3 is TGTGCCAGCAGCGTAACTAGCGGGAGGGGCACCGGGGAGCTGTTTTTT.

This clonotype has at least ten counts. The chain employs TRBV18 and TRBJ2-1; D is uncertain. Germline assignment: CDR1 KGHSH and CDR2 LQKENI. The CDR3 is 18 residues long. The ends were cut back, 5 bases at V and 4 bases at J, with 24 bases in the middle. For the CDR3, the DNA is TGTGCCAGCTCAACCGCCCCTCCGAGGCAAACAAATTACAATGAGCAGTTCTTC. It is translated as CASSTAPPRQTNYNEQFF.

This clonotype was recorded at least ten times. V is TRBV30 and J is TRBJ2-3; no clear D gene. V gave up 3 bases and J gave up 2 bases, with 18 bases separating them. The germline CDR1 and CDR2 sequences are GTSNPN and SVGIG (reference sequence). The CDR3 totals 16 residues. CDR3 in DNA: TGTGCCTGGAGGGTAAGGCTACCTCTTATCACAGATACGCAGTATTTT. Amino acid sequence: CAWRVRLPLITDTQYF. Filled out from reference TRBV30 and TRBJ2-3, the complete variable domain reads SQTIHQWPATLVQPVGSPLSLECTVEGTSNPNLYWYRQAAGRGLQLLFYSVGIGQISSEVPQNLSASRPQDRQFILSSKKLLLSDSGFYLCAWRVRLPLITDTQYFGPGTRLTVL.

This clonotype was detected a few times. Given a far larger clone just one base away, this is likely a sequencing read error. This chain uses TRBV6-8 with TRBJ2-7; 13 positions agree with TRBD2. Germline loops: CDR1 MNHGY, CDR2 SAAAGT. With 6 bases clipped from V and 0 bases from J, the junction kept 8 bases outside the gene matches. This CDR3 comprises 17 residues. This CDR3 reads CASRSGTSGMRSYEQYF. Written as DNA, the CDR3 is TGTGCCAGCAGATCCGGGACTAGCGGGATGCGCTCCTACGAGCAGTACTTC.

Ten or more counts support this clonotype. This chain joins TRBV18 and TRBJ2-7; D remains ambiguous. This CDR3 has 12 amino acids. Per germline, CDR1 KGHSH and CDR2 LQKENI. Trimming pared 3 bases from V and 3 bases from J, leaving 6 bases between. CDR3 in amino acids: CASSPTSYEQYF. The CDR3, as DNA: TGTGCCAGCTCACCCACCAGCTACGAGCAGTACTTC.

In its sample, this clonotype was seen many times. V and J are TRBV28 and TRBJ2-2; 16 bases match TRBD2. V shed 6 bases and J 7 bases; nucleotides not matched to a gene: 5. The germline V gene has CDR1 MDHEN and CDR2 SYDVKM. The CDR3 is 16 amino acids. CDR3 in amino acids: CASRSGTSGRDGELFF. The CDR3, as DNA: TGTGCCAGCAGATCCGGGACTAGCGGGAGGGACGGGGAGCTGTTTTTT. Full variable domain (rest looked up from reference TRBV28 and TRBJ2-2): DVKVTQSSRYLVKRTGEKVFLECVQDMDHENMFWYRQDPGLGLRLIYFSYDVKMKEKGDIPEGYSVSREKKERFSLILESASTNQTSMYLCASRSGTSGRDGELFFGEGSRLTVL.

This clonotype was counted at least ten times. The chain employs TRBV11-2 and TRBJ2-5, with 10 nucleotides matching TRBD2. V was clipped by 4 bases and J by 5 bases; unmatched bases: 7. The CDR3 covers 15 residues. In germline, CDR1 is SGHAT, CDR2 FQNNGV. CDR3 nucleotide sequence: TGTGCCAGCAGCTCGCCCCTAGCGGGAGTTGAGACCCAGTACTTC. As protein: CASSSPLAGVETQYF.

As to this clonotype: This likely stems from a read error, as it lies one base from a far larger clone. The chain has TRBV6-9 and TRBJ2-3; the D gene is possibly TRBD1 (6 bases). Germline CDR1 is MNHGY and CDR2 is SVAAGI. The CDR3 extends over 14 amino acids. Trimming pared 3 bases from V and 7 bases from J, leaving 14 bases between. The CDR3 loop reads CASSYDRLSYTQYF. The CDR3 DNA reads TGTGCCAGCAGTTACGACAGGCTATCATATACGCAGTATTTT.

V and J are TRBV25-1 and TRBJ2-3; D may be TRBD1 or TRBD2 (5 bases each). With 7 bases removed from V and 4 bases from J, the gap between germline ends came to 21 bases. Germline loops: CDR1 MGHDK, CDR2 SYGVNS. The CDR3 consists of 16 residues. CDR3 coding DNA: TGTGCCAGCACCGATGGGGGTACCCCTTTTTCAGATACGCAGTATTTT. As protein: CASTDGGTPFSDTQYF.

This clonotype was observed many times. This sequence joins TRBV6-9 and TRBJ2-3, with D perhaps given as TRBD1 or TRBD2 (6 bases each). Germline V gene lookup returns CDR1 MNHGY and CDR2 SVAAGI. V lost 3 bases and J lost 4, with 14 bases in between. The CDR3 consists of 15 residues. The CDR3 coding sequence is TGTGCCAGCAGTTACAGGGGCGGGGAGGCAGATACGCAGTATTTT. This encodes CASSYRGGEADTQYF.

The chain carries TRBV28 and TRBJ2-7; TRBD2 aligns across 9 bases. After removal of 7 bases from V and 4 bases from J, the junction contained 11 bases not matched to a gene. The CDR3 contains 15 residues. CDR1 MDHEN and CDR2 SYDVKM come from the germline V gene. CDR3: CASTPIAGGRYEQYF. In DNA form, the CDR3 reads TGTGCCAGCACCCCCATTGCGGGAGGGCGGTACGAGCAGTACTTC.

The chain has TRBV10-3 and TRBJ2-7, with 13 bases fitting TRBD2. The CDR3 loop spans 18 amino acids. V was clipped by 10 bases and J by 2 bases; unmatched bases: 17. CDR1 and CDR2 (germline): ENHRY, SYGVKD. Here the CDR3 reads CATSRGAGLAGDPYEQYF. CDR3 DNA: TGTGCCACCAGCCGGGGGGCTGGACTAGCGGGGGACCCCTACGAGCAGTACTTC.

Many counts were recorded for this clonotype. This rearrangement joins TRBV6-1 to TRBJ2-1; 11 bases agree with TRBD2. The CDR3 is 16 amino acids. Per the germline V gene, CDR1 is MNHNS and CDR2 is SASEGT. The junction had 6 bases not matched to a gene; V was cut back by 6 bases and J by 2 bases. In DNA form, the CDR3 reads TGTGCCAGCAGCCGGGGTAGCGGGAGGGCCTACAATGAGCAGTTCTTC. Translated: CASSRGSGRAYNEQFF.

This clonotype has at least ten counts. The chain combines TRBV6-1 with TRBJ2-1, with 14 nucleotides matching TRBD2. With V trimmed by 6 bases and J by 9 bases, 7 bases remained unmatched. CDR3 length: 15 residues. The germline gives CDR1 MNHNS, CDR2 SASEGT. The CDR3 sequence is CASSPGTSGRGEQFF. The CDR3 bases are TGTGCCAGCAGCCCCGGGACTAGCGGGAGAGGTGAGCAGTTCTTC.

About this clonotype: A far more abundant clone sits one base away, making this likely a read error. Here the CDR3 DNA reads TGTGCCAGCAGTTACGCCGACAGGTCCGAGTGTCCCCAGCATTTT. Amino acids: CASSYADRSECPQHF. The V and J genes are TRBV6-9 and TRBJ1-5, with D perhaps TRBD1 (6 bases). The CDR3 is 15 residues long. Trimming cost V 3 bases and J 10 bases, with 19 bases left between them. In germline, CDR1 is MNHGY, CDR2 SVAAGI.

This clonotype was seen repeatedly, ten times or more. The chain joins TRBV6-5 to TRBJ1-2; the D gene is possibly TRBD1 (6 bases). Trimming removed 7 bases at V and 2 bases at J, with 17 bases between. Germline CDR1 is MNHEY and CDR2 is SVGAGI. This CDR3 is built from 15 residues. The CDR3 spells CASNNPSGANYGYTF. DNA for the CDR3: TGTGCCAGCAACAATCCGTCGGGGGCCAACTATGGCTACACCTTC.

With respect to this clonotype: A much more abundant neighbour one base away suggests this may be a read error. The rearrangement links TRBV18 to TRBJ1-2, with TRBD1 matching 8 bases. The CDR3 extends over 13 amino acids. Germline CDR1 KGHSH, CDR2 LQKENI. CDR3 nucleotide sequence: TGTGCCGGCTCACCGGACAGGGAATATGGCTACACCTTC. This sequence encodes CAGSPDREYGYTF.

This clonotype was detected many times. The chain recombines TRBV28 with TRBJ2-2; TRBD2 matches 7 bases. This CDR3 is built from 16 residues. CDR1 is MDHEN, CDR2 SYDVKM, per germline. V was clipped by 0 bases and J by 7 bases; unmatched bases: 8. The CDR3 here is CASSLWGEGLVGELFF. CDR3 in DNA: TGTGCCAGCAGTTTATGGGGGGAGGGCCTCGTCGGGGAGCTGTTTTTT.

This clonotype came up many times. The V gene is TRBV2, the J gene TRBJ2-3, with a possible D match to TRBD1 (9 bases). The CDR3 has 18 residues. Germline loops: CDR1 SNHLY, CDR2 FYNNEI. The V end was cut by 6 bases, the J end by 5 bases, with 27 bases between. Here the CDR3 reads CASRDRGPRREGKDTQYF. The CDR3 coding sequence is TGTGCCAGCAGGGACAGGGGTCCTCGACGGGAGGGGAAAGATACGCAGTATTTT.